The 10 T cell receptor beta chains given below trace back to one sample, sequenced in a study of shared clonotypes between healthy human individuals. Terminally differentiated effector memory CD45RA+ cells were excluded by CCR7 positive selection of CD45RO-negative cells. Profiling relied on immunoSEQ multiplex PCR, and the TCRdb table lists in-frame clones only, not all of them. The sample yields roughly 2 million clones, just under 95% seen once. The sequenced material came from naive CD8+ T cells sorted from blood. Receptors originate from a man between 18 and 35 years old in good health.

In DNA form, the CDR3 reads TGTGCCAGCAGTGAAGTCAGCTATGACTATGGCTACACCTTC. It encodes CASSEVSYDYGYTF. This sequence joins TRBV6-1 and TRBJ1-2; D not certain. Germline lookup yields CDR1 MNHNS and CDR2 SASEGT. Deletions cut 1 base from V and 3 bases from J, with 9 bases between. The CDR3 sequence is 14 residues long.

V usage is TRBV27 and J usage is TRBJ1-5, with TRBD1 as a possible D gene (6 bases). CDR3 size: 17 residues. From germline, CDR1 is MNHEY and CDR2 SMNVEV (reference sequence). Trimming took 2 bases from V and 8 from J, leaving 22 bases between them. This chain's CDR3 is CASSLRSLQGIAEPQHF. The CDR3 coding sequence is TGTGCCAGCAGTTTACGCTCCCTACAGGGTATTGCGGAGCCCCAGCATTTT.

The CDR3 loop is CASRRQAEETQYF. DNA of the CDR3: TGCGCCAGCAGGCGGCAGGCGGAAGAGACCCAGTACTTC. This chain links TRBV5-1 with TRBJ2-5; D unresolved. The V and J ends lost 5 bases and 3 bases respectively, with 11 bases between them. The CDR3 is 13 residues long. Germline V gene sequence: CDR1 SGHRS, CDR2 YFSETQ.

CDR3 nucleotides: TGTGCCAGCAGCTCCGGGACTAGCGGGCGCTACGAGCAGTACTTC. This codes for CASSSGTSGRYEQYF. The rearrangement links TRBV7-9 to TRBJ2-7; TRBD2 matches 12 bases. Trimming cost V 4 bases and J 3 bases; bases outside gene matches: 4. This CDR3 comprises 15 residues. The germline V gene encodes CDR1 SEHNR and CDR2 FQNEAQ (reference sequence). Together with reference TRBV7-9 and TRBJ2-7, the CDR3 gives the full variable domain: DTGVSQNPRHKITKRGQNVTFRCDPISEHNRLYWYRQTLGQGPEFLTYFQNEAQLEKSRLLSDRFSAERPKGSFSTLEIQRTEQGDSAMYLCASSSGTSGRYEQYFGPGTRLTVT.

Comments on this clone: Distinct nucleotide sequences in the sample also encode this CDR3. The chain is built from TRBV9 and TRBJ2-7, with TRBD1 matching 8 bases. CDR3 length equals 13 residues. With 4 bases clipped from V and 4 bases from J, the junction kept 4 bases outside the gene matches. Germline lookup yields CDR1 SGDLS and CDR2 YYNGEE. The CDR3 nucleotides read TGTGCCAGCAGCCTTGGGACAGGATACGAGCAGTACTTC. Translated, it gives CASSLGTGYEQYF.

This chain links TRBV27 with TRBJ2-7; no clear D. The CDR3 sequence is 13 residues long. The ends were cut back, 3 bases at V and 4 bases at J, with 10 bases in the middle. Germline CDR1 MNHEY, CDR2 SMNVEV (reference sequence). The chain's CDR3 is CASSFMNPYEQYF. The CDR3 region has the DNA TGTGCCAGCAGTTTTATGAATCCGTACGAGCAGTACTTC.

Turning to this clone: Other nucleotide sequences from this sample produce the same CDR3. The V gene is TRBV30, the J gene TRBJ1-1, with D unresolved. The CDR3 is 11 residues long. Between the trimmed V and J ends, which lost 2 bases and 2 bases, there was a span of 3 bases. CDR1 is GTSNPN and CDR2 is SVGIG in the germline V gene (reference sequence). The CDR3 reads CAWSRNTEAFF. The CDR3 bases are TGTGCCTGGAGTCGCAACACTGAAGCTTTCTTT. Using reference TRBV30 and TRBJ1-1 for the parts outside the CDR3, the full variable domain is SQTIHQWPATLVQPVGSPLSLECTVEGTSNPNLYWYRQAAGRGLQLLFYSVGIGQISSEVPQNLSASRPQDRQFILSSKKLLLSDSGFYLCAWSRNTEAFFGQGTRLTVV.

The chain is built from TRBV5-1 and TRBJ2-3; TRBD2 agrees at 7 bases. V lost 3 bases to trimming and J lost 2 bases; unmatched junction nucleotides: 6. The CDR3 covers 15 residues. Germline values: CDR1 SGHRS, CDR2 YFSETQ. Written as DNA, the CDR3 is TGCGCCAGCAGCTGGCGGGGGAGATACACAGATACGCAGTATTTT. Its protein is CASSWRGRYTDTQYF.

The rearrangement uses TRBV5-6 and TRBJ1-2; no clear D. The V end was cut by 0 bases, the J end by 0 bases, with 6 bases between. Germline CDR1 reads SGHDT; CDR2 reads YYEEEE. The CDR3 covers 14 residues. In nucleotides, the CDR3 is TGTGCCAGCAGCTTGGATCCCACTAACTATGGCTACACCTTC. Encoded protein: CASSLDPTNYGYTF.

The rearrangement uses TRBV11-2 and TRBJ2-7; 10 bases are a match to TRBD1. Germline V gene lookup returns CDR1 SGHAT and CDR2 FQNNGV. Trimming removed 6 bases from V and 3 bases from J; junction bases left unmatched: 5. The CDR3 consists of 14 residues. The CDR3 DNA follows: TGTGCCAGCAGATTGGACAGGGGGAACTACGAGCAGTACTTC. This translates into CASRLDRGNYEQYF.